Following are 32 T cell receptor beta chains from one sample sequenced in a study of T cell repertoires in cytomegalovirus infection. Each CDR3 protein is one row after TCRdb ran MiXCR on the reads. The top ten clones hold 1.5% to 2% of a sample with roughly 230,000 distinct CDR3 sequences, around an eighth of them seen once. Sequencing was done on a sample of PBMCs. The receptors originated from a human donor in good health (CMV status not recorded). Some clones in this sample may be carry-over from other donors' samples.

This clonotype was observed many times. The genes are TRBV28 and TRBJ1-1; D possibly corresponds to TRBD1 (6 bases). CDR1 and CDR2 from the germline V gene are MDHEN and SYDVKM. V lost 5 bases and J lost 7, with 17 bases in between. This CDR3 comprises 14 residues. The CDR3 DNA is TGTGCCAGCAGTCCGTCGGACAGTAAAGGTGAAGCTTTCTTT. Its protein is CASSPSDSKGEAFF.

This clonotype was picked up many times. The J gene is TRBJ1-5, the V gene TRBV12-3 or TRBV12-4; D is ambiguous. CDR3 length: 17 amino acids. V was pared by 5 bases and J by 0 bases, with 17 bases between. CDR3 in amino acids: CASSPGVLPNSNQPQHF. The CDR3 DNA follows: TGTGCCAGCAGTCCCGGAGTGCTCCCTAATAGCAATCAGCCCCAGCATTTT.

This clonotype was found many times. The V and J genes are TRBV27 and TRBJ2-1; TRBD1 matches at 9 bases. The CDR3 runs 13 residues. Unmatched junction bases numbered 2, after V lost 5 bases and J lost 6 bases. Germline V CDR1 and CDR2: MNHEY, SMNVEV (reference sequence). The CDR3 coding sequence is TGTGCCAGCAGTCCGGGACAGGGCAATGAGCAGTTCTTC. It is translated as CASSPGQGNEQFF.

The sample holds many counts of this clonotype. The V call is TRBV7-8, the J call TRBJ2-5; 12 bases line up with TRBD2. V lost 5 bases and J lost 2; bases outside the gene matches: 6. Germline V gene lookup returns CDR1 SGHVS and CDR2 FQNEAQ. CDR3 length equals 16 residues. The CDR3 reads CASSLRTSGIQETQYF. The CDR3 DNA reads TGTGCCAGCAGCCTTAGGACTAGCGGGATACAAGAGACCCAGTACTTC.

This clonotype was recorded at least ten times. The genes are TRBV7-9 and TRBJ1-1; unclear D gene. V was cut by 5 bases and J by 4 bases, with 11 bases left in between. The germline V gene encodes CDR1 SEHNR and CDR2 FQNEAQ (reference sequence). This CDR3 has 13 amino acids. The CDR3 nucleotides read TGTGCCAGCAGCCCCCAGGAGTCCACTGAAGCTTTCTTT. Translation gives CASSPQESTEAFF. Full variable domain (remainder filled in from reference TRBV7-9 and TRBJ1-1): DTGVSQNPRHKITKRGQNVTFRCDPISEHNRLYWYRQTLGQGPEFLTYFQNEAQLEKSRLLSDRFSAERPKGSFSTLEIQRTEQGDSAMYLCASSPQESTEAFFGQGTRLTVV.

This clonotype was counted ten times or more. CDR3 DNA: TGTGCCAGCAGCTTGGATGGACACTTTTATAATTCACCCCTCCACTTT. Its translation: CASSLDGHFYNSPLHF. The J gene is TRBJ1-6, the V gene TRBV7-2, with D possibly TRBD1 on 5 matching bases. The V end lost 3 bases, the J end lost 4 bases, and 13 bases lay between the germline ends. Germline V gene lookup returns CDR1 SGHTA and CDR2 FQGNSA. The CDR3 length is 16 residues.

The gene calls are TRBV4-1 and TRBJ2-1, with 8 bases lining up with TRBD2. Germline CDR1 and CDR2: MGHRA and YSYEKL. V lost 1 base, J lost 7 bases, and 12 bases stayed unmatched. The CDR3 spans 17 residues. As DNA, the CDR3 is TGCGCCAGCAGCCAAGTGGCCCGGGGGGGCGTCGGGAATGAGCAGTTCTTC. It translates to CASSQVARGGVGNEQFF.

At least ten counts were recorded for this clonotype. The chain is built from TRBV7-2 and TRBJ1-2; D remains unclear. V dropped 0 bases and J dropped 6 bases, with 14 bases sitting between them. CDR1 and CDR2 (germline): SGHTA, FQGNSA. This CDR3 contains 15 residues. The DNA for the CDR3 is TGTGCCAGCAGCTTAGCGCTCTGGGGTTTGGATGGCTACACCTTC. Protein sequence: CASSLALWGLDGYTF.

This clonotype has at least ten counts. The chain uses TRBV7-2 and TRBJ1-3, with 7 nucleotides matching TRBD1. Per the germline V gene, CDR1 is SGHTA and CDR2 is FQGNSA. J was trimmed by 0 bases and V by 5 bases; bases with no gene match: 4. The CDR3 consists of 15 residues. The CDR3 protein is CASSLGQFSGNTIYF. The CDR3 region has the DNA TGTGCCAGCAGCCTGGGACAGTTCTCTGGAAACACCATATATTTT.

V and J are TRBV7-2 and TRBJ2-5; 10 bases match TRBD2. Germline V gene sequence: CDR1 SGHTA, CDR2 FQGNSA. The CDR3 contains 16 residues. The junction had 11 bases not matched to a gene; V was cut back by 5 bases and J by 5 bases. CDR3 region: CASSRPSGSPQETQYF. CDR3 in DNA: TGTGCCAGCAGCCGGCCTAGCGGGAGCCCCCAGGAGACCCAGTACTTC.

This clonotype was observed many times. V is TRBV7-2 and J is TRBJ2-7; possibly TRBD1 for D (5 bases). Trimming took off 5 bases at V and 3 bases at J, with 11 bases between the two ends. The CDR3 covers 13 residues. Germline V gene sequence: CDR1 SGHTA, CDR2 FQGNSA. CDR3 nucleotides: TGTGCCAGCAGCCTTGCAGGGATCTACGAGCAGTACTTC. The encoded protein is CASSLAGIYEQYF.

Many counts were recorded for this clonotype. The chain is built from TRBV7-8 and TRBJ2-7; D is perhaps TRBD1 (5 bases). From germline, CDR1 is SGHVS and CDR2 FQNEAQ. The CDR3 is made up of 14 amino acids. Trimming took 0 bases from V and 1 from J, leaving 7 bases between them. CDR3 in DNA: TGTGCCAGCAGCTTAGCCGACAGTTCCTACGAGCAGTACTTC. Encoded protein: CASSLADSSYEQYF.

This clonotype was counted many times. This chain connects TRBV7-2 to TRBJ1-1; D is ambiguous. Per the germline V gene, CDR1 is SGHTA and CDR2 is FQGNSA. Trimming shortened V by 3 bases and J by 3 bases, and 5 bases separated the two germline ends. The CDR3 contains 12 residues. In DNA form, the CDR3 reads TGTGCCAGCAGCTTCAGTTACACTGAAGCTTTCTTT. Translated: CASSFSYTEAFF.

The chain is built from TRBV6-6 and TRBJ2-7; D gene uncertain. The germline CDR1 and CDR2 sequences are MNHNY and SVGAGI (reference sequence). This CDR3 spans 14 amino acids. Trimming took 5 bases from V and 3 from J, leaving 14 bases between them. CDR3 DNA: TGTGCCAGCAGTCGCCTAGGGCTAAGCTACGAGCAGTACTTC. Amino acids: CASSRLGLSYEQYF.

This clonotype was observed many times. The rearrangement links TRBV12-3 or TRBV12-4 to TRBJ1-4; the match to TRBD1 covers 7 bases. V lost 4 bases and J lost 8; bases outside the gene matches: 4. CDR3 length: 13 residues. The CDR3 here is CASSSTGEEKLFF. In DNA form, the CDR3 reads TGTGCCAGCAGTTCAACAGGGGAGGAAAAACTGTTTTTT.

This clonotype was detected a few times. The chain combines TRBV19 with TRBJ2-2; 7 nucleotides match TRBD1. Germline CDR1 is LNHDA and CDR2 is SQIVND (reference sequence). The V and J ends lost 6 bases and 4 bases, in that order; junction bases with no gene match: 5. The CDR3 sequence is 14 residues long. CDR3 residues: CASRQGRVTGELFF. In DNA, the CDR3 is TGTGCCAGTAGACAGGGGCGAGTCACCGGGGAGCTGTTTTTT.

The rearrangement links TRBV29-1 to TRBJ2-1, with TRBD2 matching over 8 bases. CDR1 is SQVTM, CDR2 ANQGSEA, per germline. The CDR3 length is 14 residues. V dropped 4 bases and J dropped 6; count of bases not matched to a gene: 8. The CDR3 bases are TGCAGCGTTGCCATTAGCGGGGTAGGCAATGAGCAGTTCTTC. Its translation is CSVAISGVGNEQFF.

This clonotype appeared many times. The CDR3 protein is CASSKGQEAGEAFF. The CDR3 DNA follows: TGTGCCAGCAGCAAAGGACAAGAGGCGGGGGAAGCTTTCTTT. V usage is TRBV7-2 and J usage is TRBJ1-1; D might be TRBD1 (5 bases). Germline CDR1 and CDR2: SGHTA and FQGNSA. This CDR3 is 14 amino acids long. Trimming stripped 5 bases from V and 8 bases from J, with 18 bases between. The complete variable domain, with remaining parts taken from reference TRBV7-2 and TRBJ1-1, reads GAGVSQSPSNKVTEKGKDVELRCDPISGHTALYWYRQSLGQGLEFLIYFQGNSAPDKSGLPSDRFSAERTGGSVSTLTIQRTQQEDSAVYLCASSKGQEAGEAFFGQGTRLTVV.

This clonotype was observed a handful of times. V usage is TRBV20-1 and J usage is TRBJ2-2; TRBD2 agrees at 9 bases. With V trimmed by 0 bases and J by 5 bases, 7 bases remained unmatched. There are 16 residues in the CDR3. Germline V gene data show CDR1 as DFQATT and CDR2 as SNEGSKA (reference sequence). CDR3 amino acids: CSARDKKREDTGELFF. DNA of the CDR3: TGCAGTGCTAGAGACAAAAAGCGGGAGGATACCGGGGAGCTGTTTTTT.

This clonotype was seen ten or more times. The rearrangement uses TRBV7-3 and TRBJ2-2; the D gene is possibly TRBD1 (5 bases). Trimming left V 3 bases short and J 1 base short, with 12 bases between. The CDR3 extends over 16 amino acids. Germline-derived CDR1 and CDR2 are SGHTA and FQGTGA. CDR3 residues: CASSFAPTENTGELFF. As DNA, the CDR3 is TGTGCCAGCAGCTTCGCCCCGACAGAGAACACCGGGGAGCTGTTTTTT.

This clonotype came up many times. The V and J genes are TRBV6-2 or TRBV6-3 and TRBJ1-5; D not certain. Trimming pared 6 bases from V and 0 bases from J, leaving 12 bases between. CDR1 MNHEY and CDR2 SVGEGT come from the germline V gene. The CDR3 consists of 15 residues. DNA for the CDR3: TGTGCCAGCAGGGCGGGATTCAATAGCAATCAGCCCCAGCATTTT. It specifies CASRAGFNSNQPQHF.

This clonotype rates as medium-sized. The rearrangement links TRBV28 to TRBJ2-7; D possibly uses TRBD1 or TRBD2 (6 bases each). V shed 7 bases and J shed 5 bases, with 15 bases lying between them. This CDR3 is built from 13 residues. CDR1 is MDHEN and CDR2 is SYDVKM in the germline V gene. In DNA form, the CDR3 reads TGTGCCAGCATAGGGGGGATTAACGACGAGCAGTACTTC. Translating it yields CASIGGINDEQYF.

The V gene is TRBV7-2, the J gene TRBJ1-4; unclear D gene. V was pared by 2 bases and J by 2 bases, with 6 bases between. Germline V gene lookup returns CDR1 SGHTA and CDR2 FQGNSA. The CDR3 contains 14 residues. The CDR3 DNA reads TGTGCCAGCAGCTTAAGTTGGACTAATGAAAAACTGTTTTTT. Translating gives CASSLSWTNEKLFF.

The V and J genes are TRBV20-1 and TRBJ2-7, with D possibly TRBD1 on 6 matching bases. CDR1 and CDR2 from the germline V gene are DFQATT and SNEGSKA (reference sequence). There are 13 residues in the CDR3. V dropped 4 bases and J dropped 0 bases, with 10 bases sitting between them. For the CDR3, the DNA is TGCAGTGCTATAGGGGACAACTCCTACGAGCAGTACTTC. This translates into CSAIGDNSYEQYF.

This clonotype occurred many times. The chain is built from TRBV19 and TRBJ1-1; the D gene is possibly TRBD1 (6 bases). CDR1 and CDR2 from the germline V gene are LNHDA and SQIVND (reference sequence). The CDR3 consists of 15 residues. V lost 5 bases to trimming and J lost 0 bases, with 13 bases between them. CDR3 nucleotides: TGTGCCAGTAGTCCTCGACAGGTAATGAACACTGAAGCTTTCTTT. This codes for CASSPRQVMNTEAFF.

Concerning this clonotype: Just one base apart from a much larger clone, this may be a read error. J is TRBJ1-1 and V is TRBV28, with D tentatively TRBD1 (5 bases). Germline lookup yields CDR1 MDHEN and CDR2 SYDVKM. The CDR3 covers 14 residues. The CDR3 nucleotides are TGTGCCAGCAGCCGCATGCAGGGCGTAACTGAAGCTTGCTTT. Amino acid sequence: CASSRMQGVTEACF.

This clonotype was seen many times. The rearrangement joins TRBV7-2 to TRBJ1-1; 10 bases fit TRBD1. The CDR3 runs to 17 residues. Germline CDR1 and CDR2: SGHTA and FQGNSA. Trimming at V came to 5 bases and at J to 0 bases, leaving 9 bases not matched to a gene. The CDR3 is CASSIPTGGGVNTEAFF. CDR3 in DNA: TGTGCCAGCAGCATCCCGACAGGGGGCGGGGTGAACACTGAAGCTTTCTTT.

This clonotype was picked up many times. The chain employs TRBV12-3 or TRBV12-4 and TRBJ2-2; 9 bases align to TRBD2. The J segment lost 4 bases and the V segment lost 8 bases, leaving 8 bases of the junction unmatched. CDR3 length: 15 amino acids. The CDR3 here is CASGGTSSSTGELFF. Here the CDR3 DNA reads TGTGCCAGCGGGGGGACTAGCTCGTCCACCGGGGAGCTGTTTTTT.

This clonotype turned up a few times. V gene TRBV12-3 or TRBV12-4 combines with J gene TRBJ1-1; maybe TRBD1 (5 bases). The CDR3 is 12 amino acids. Trimming shortened V by 5 bases and J by 10 bases, and 14 bases separated the two germline ends. The DNA for the CDR3 is TGTGCCAGCAGTCCTGGGCGCGGGGGAGCTTTCTTT. Translated: CASSPGRGGAFF.

This sequence joins TRBV18 and TRBJ2-1; the D is unclear. This CDR3 comprises 12 residues. Trimming took 0 bases from V and 9 from J, leaving 6 bases between them. Germline values: CDR1 KGHSH, CDR2 LQKENI. Here the CDR3 reads CASSPPGGEQFF. The CDR3 DNA reads TGTGCCAGCTCACCACCGGGCGGTGAGCAGTTCTTC.

V and J are TRBV7-2 and TRBJ2-5; TRBD2 matches 8 bases. In germline, CDR1 is SGHTA, CDR2 FQGNSA. The CDR3 is 15 residues long. Germline trimming cut 7 bases from V and 1 base from J; bases unmatched to any gene: 8. The CDR3 DNA sequence: TGTGCCAGCACCAAAGCCGGGGGGGCCCAAGAGACCCAGTACTTC. Protein sequence: CASTKAGGAQETQYF.

This clonotype was seen ten or more times. V usage is TRBV28 and J usage is TRBJ2-4; D is uncertain. CDR1 MDHEN and CDR2 SYDVKM come from the germline V gene. The CDR3 has 11 residues. Trimming stripped 0 bases from V and 9 bases from J, with 3 bases between. CDR3 DNA: TGTGCCAGCAGTTTATGGGGCATTCAGTACTTC. It is translated as CASSLWGIQYF. The full variable domain, rest sourced from reference TRBV28 and TRBJ2-4, is DVKVTQSSRYLVKRTGEKVFLECVQDMDHENMFWYRQDPGLGLRLIYFSYDVKMKEKGDIPEGYSVSREKKERFSLILESASTNQTSMYLCASSLWGIQYFGAGTRLSVL.